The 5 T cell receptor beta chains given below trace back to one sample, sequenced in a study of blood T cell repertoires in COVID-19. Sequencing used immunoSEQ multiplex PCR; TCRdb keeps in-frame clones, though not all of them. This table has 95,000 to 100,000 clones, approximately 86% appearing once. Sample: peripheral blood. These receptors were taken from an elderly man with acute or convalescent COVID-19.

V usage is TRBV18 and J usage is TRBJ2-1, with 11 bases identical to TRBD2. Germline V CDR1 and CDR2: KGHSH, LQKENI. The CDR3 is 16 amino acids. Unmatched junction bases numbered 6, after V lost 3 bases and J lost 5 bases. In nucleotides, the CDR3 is TGTGCCAGCTCACCCCCGGGACTAGCGGTCAACAATGAGCAGTTCTTC. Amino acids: CASSPPGLAVNNEQFF.

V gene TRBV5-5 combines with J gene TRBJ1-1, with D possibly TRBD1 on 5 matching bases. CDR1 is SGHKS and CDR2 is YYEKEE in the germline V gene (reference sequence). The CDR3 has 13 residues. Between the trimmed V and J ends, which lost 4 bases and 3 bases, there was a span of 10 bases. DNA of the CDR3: TGTGCCAGCAGCGTCATAGGGGACACTGAAGCTTTCTTT. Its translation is CASSVIGDTEAFF.

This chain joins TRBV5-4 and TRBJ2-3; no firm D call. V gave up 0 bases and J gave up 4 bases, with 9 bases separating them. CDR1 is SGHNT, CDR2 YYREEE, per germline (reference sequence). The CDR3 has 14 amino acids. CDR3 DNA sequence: TGTGCCAGCAGCTTGGTTGGCCTCGCAGATACGCAGTATTTT. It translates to CASSLVGLADTQYF.

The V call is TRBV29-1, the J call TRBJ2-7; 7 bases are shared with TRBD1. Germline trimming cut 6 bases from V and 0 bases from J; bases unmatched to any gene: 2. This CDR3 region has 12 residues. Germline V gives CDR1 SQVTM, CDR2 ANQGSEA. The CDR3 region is CSVRQGSYEQYF. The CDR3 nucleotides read TGCAGCGTCAGACAGGGCTCCTACGAGCAGTACTTC.

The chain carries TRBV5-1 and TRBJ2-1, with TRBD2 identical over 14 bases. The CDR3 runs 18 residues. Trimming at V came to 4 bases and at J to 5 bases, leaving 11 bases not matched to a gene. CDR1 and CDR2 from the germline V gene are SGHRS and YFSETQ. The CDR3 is CASSPGLAGANPHNEQFF. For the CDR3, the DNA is TGCGCCAGCAGCCCGGGACTAGCGGGGGCTAACCCCCACAATGAGCAGTTCTTC. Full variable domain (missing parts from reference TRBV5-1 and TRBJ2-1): KAGVTQTPRYLIKTRGQQVTLSCSPISGHRSVSWYQQTPGQGLQFLFEYFSETQRNKGNFPGRFSGRQFSNSRSEMNVSTLELGDSALYLCASSPGLAGANPHNEQFFGPGTRLTVL.